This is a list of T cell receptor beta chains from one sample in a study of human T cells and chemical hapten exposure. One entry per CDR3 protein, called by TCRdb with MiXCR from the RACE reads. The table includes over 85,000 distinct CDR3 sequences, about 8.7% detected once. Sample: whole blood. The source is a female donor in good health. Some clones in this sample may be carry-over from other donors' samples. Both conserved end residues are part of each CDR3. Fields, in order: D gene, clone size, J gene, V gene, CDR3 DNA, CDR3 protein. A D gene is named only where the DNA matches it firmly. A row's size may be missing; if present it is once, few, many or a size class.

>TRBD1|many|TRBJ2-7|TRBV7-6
TGTGCCAGCAGCCCGGGACAGGGCTACGAGCAGTACTTC
CASSPGQGYEQYF
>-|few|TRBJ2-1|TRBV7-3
TGTGCCAGCAGCCTTCAGGGTGGGGGGAAAGGCAACCCCTACAATGAGCAGTTCTTC
CASSLQGGGKGNPYNEQFF
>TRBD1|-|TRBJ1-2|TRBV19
TGTGCCAGTAAGGGGGCGAATCCCGCCCTGTATGGCTACACCTTC
CASKGANPALYGYTF
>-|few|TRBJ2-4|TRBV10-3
TGTGCCACGTCAGGGGGCAGCGGGGAGGTCAAAAACATTCAGTACTTC
CATSGGSGEVKNIQYF
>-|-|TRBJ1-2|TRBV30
TGTGCCCGGGGACCGACGTATGGCTACACCTTC
CARGPTYGYTF
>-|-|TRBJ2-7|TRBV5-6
TGTGCCAGCAGCTTGGAGGGCTCCGCCTACGAGCAGTACTTC
CASSLEGSAYEQYF
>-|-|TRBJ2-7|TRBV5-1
TGCGCCAGCAGCGAAGGCCCGGACTGGACCTACGAGCAGTACTTC
CASSEGPDWTYEQYF
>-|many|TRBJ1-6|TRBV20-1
TGCAGTGCGGCCGCTCAGGAGTTTGAGAGTTCACCCCTCCACTTT
CSAAAQEFESSPLHF
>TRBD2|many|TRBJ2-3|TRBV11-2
TGTGCCAGCAGCCAGATGACTAGCGCGAATACAGATACGCAGTATTTT
CASSQMTSANTDTQYF
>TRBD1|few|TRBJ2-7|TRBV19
TGTGCCAGTAGCCTCGGACAGGGGGCAGTTTACGAGCAGTACTTC
CASSLGQGAVYEQYF
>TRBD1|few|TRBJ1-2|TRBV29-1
TGCAGCGCTTGGACAGGGGACTATGGCTACACCTTC
CSAWTGDYGYTF
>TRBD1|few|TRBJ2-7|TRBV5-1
TGCGCCAGCAGCCCCCGGGACAGCTTCAACGAGCAGTACTTC
CASSPRDSFNEQYF
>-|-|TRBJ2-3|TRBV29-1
TGCAGCGTTGAAGACTCTACTGCCACAGATACGCAGTATTTT
CSVEDSTATDTQYF
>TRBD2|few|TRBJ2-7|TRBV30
TGTGCCTGGAGCGCAGCGGGAGGGAGAGAGCAGTACTTC
CAWSAAGGREQYF
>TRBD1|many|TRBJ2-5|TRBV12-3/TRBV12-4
TGTGCCAGCAGTCCCGGACAGGGTGGGAGGGAGACCCAGTACTTC
CASSPGQGGRETQYF
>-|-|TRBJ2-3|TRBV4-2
TGTGCCAGCAGCCAAGATTACAGGGATTACTATACGCAGTATTTT
CASSQDYRDYYTQYF
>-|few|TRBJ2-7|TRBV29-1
TGCAGCTTCCGGGACGGAGCCTCCTACGAGCAGTACTTC
CSFRDGASYEQYF
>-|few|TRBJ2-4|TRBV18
TGTGCCAGCTCACCTCAGGGGATGAAAAACATTCAGTACTTC
CASSPQGMKNIQYF
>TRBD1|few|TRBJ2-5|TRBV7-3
TGTGCCAGCAGCTTAAGAGGGACAGAGAAAGAGACCCAGTACTTC
CASSLRGTEKETQYF
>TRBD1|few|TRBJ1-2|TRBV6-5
TGTGCCAGCAGTTGGGGACAGGGAAGTAATGGCTACACCTTC
CASSWGQGSNGYTF
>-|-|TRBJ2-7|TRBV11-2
TGTGCCAGCAGCCCAGGGGGGCCCTCATCCGAGCAGTACTTC
CASSPGGPSSEQYF
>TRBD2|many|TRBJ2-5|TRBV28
TGTGCCAGCAGACTTGGACTAGCGCAACAAGAGACCCAGTACTTC
CASRLGLAQQETQYF
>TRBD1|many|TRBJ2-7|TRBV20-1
TGCAGTGCTACTGACAGGGCGACCTACGAGCAGTACTTC
CSATDRATYEQYF
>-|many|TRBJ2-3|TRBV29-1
TGCAGCGTTGATTGGGCTGCAGATACGCAGTATTTT
CSVDWAADTQYF
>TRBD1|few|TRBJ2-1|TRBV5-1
TGCGCCAGCAGCTTAGGACAGGGGTTGTTCAATGAGCAGTTCTTC
CASSLGQGLFNEQFF
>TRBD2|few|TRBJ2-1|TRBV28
TGTGCCAGCAGTAGTAGCGGGCACTATGAGCAGTTCTTC
CASSSSGHYEQFF
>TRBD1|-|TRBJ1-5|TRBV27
TGTGCCAGCAGCCCGGACAGGGCGGATCAGCCCCAGCATTTT
CASSPDRADQPQHF
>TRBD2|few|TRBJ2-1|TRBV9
TGTGCCAGCACCACTAGCGAGAAGTACAATGAGCAGTTCTTC
CASTTSEKYNEQFF
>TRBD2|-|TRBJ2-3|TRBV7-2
TGTGCCAGCACCCTGACTAGCGGGAGAACAGATACGCAGTATTTT
CASTLTSGRTDTQYF
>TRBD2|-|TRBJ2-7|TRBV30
TGTGCCCTTAGCGGGAGGTCCCCCTACGAGCAGTACTTC
CALSGRSPYEQYF
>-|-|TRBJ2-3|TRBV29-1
TGCAGCTTTACGACAGCTAGCACAGATACGCAGTATTTT
CSFTTASTDTQYF
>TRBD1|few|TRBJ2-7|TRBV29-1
TGCAGCGTGGGGGAACCCGGGACAGGCCCCTACGAGCAGTACTTC
CSVGEPGTGPYEQYF
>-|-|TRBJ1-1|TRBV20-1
TGCAGTCAAGGGGGGCCTATGAACACTGAAGCTTTCTTT
CSQGGPMNTEAFF
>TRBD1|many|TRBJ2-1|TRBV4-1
TGCGCCAGCAGCCAACCTAGACAGGGAGTGGGGAATGAGCAGTTCTTC
CASSQPRQGVGNEQFF
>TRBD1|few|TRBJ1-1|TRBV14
TGTGCCAGCAGCCGCCGGACAGGGACCATGAACACTGAAGCTTTCTTT
CASSRRTGTMNTEAFF
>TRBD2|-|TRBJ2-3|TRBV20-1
TGCAGTGCTGTAACTAGCGGGGGACCGGAAAGCACAGATACGCAGTATTTT
CSAVTSGGPESTDTQYF
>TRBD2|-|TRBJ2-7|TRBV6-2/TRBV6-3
TGTGCCAGCAGTTCCGGGCGGGAGGGCAGCGACGAGCAGTACTTC
CASSSGREGSDEQYF
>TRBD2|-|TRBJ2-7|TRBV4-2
TGTGCCAGCAGCCAAGATGCCCGGAGCGGGAGGGCCTACGAGCAGTACTTC
CASSQDARSGRAYEQYF
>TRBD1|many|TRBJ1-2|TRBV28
TGTGCCAGTACGATAGGACAGGGGGCCAACTATGGCTACACCTTC
CASTIGQGANYGYTF